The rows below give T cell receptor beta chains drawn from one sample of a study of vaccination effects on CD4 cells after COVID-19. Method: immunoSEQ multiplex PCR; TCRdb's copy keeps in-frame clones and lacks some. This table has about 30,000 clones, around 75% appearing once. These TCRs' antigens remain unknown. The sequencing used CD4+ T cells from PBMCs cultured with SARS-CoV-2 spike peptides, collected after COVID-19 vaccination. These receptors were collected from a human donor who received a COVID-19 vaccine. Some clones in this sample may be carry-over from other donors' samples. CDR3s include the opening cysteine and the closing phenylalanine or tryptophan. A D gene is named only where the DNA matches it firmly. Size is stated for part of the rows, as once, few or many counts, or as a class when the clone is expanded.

CDR3: CASSYSPGDVTNYGYTF
DNA: TGTGCCAGCAGTTACTCCCCGGGCGACGTAACTAACTATGGCTACACCTTC
J: TRBJ1-2
size: .
V: TRBV6-2/TRBV6-3
D: .

CDR3: CASSAPGANVLTF
DNA: TGTGCCAGCTCGGCCCCTGGGGCCAACGTCCTGACTTTC
J: TRBJ2-6
size: .
V: TRBV9
D: .

CDR3: CASSIVGTYNEQFF
DNA: TGTGCCAGCAGTATAGTAGGGACCTACAATGAGCAGTTCTTC
J: TRBJ2-1
size: .
V: TRBV7-3
D: .

CDR3: CASSPGHQFIPSYGYTF
DNA: TGCGCCAGCAGCCCAGGACACCAGTTTATCCCGAGCTATGGCTACACCTTC
J: TRBJ1-2
size: .
V: TRBV4-1
D: .

CDR3: CASSQADNYGYTF
DNA: TGTGCCAGCAGCCAAGCGGATAACTATGGCTACACCTTC
J: TRBJ1-2
size: once
V: TRBV14
D: .

CDR3: CASSSEDVPYEQFF
DNA: TGTGCCAGCAGCTCAGAGGACGTTCCCTATGAGCAGTTCTTC
J: TRBJ2-1
size: few
V: TRBV11-1
D: .

CDR3: CASSAGLPAETQYF
DNA: TGTGCCAGTAGTGCGGGACTCCCCGCAGAGACCCAGTACTTC
J: TRBJ2-5
size: .
V: TRBV19
D: .

CDR3: CASRRGPGDYNEQFF
DNA: TGCGCCAGCAGACGGGGACCGGGAGACTACAATGAGCAGTTCTTC
J: TRBJ2-1
size: .
V: TRBV5-1
D: .

CDR3: CASSLGTGGYETQYF
DNA: TGCGCCAGCAGCTTGGGGACAGGGGGATATGAGACCCAGTACTTC
J: TRBJ2-5
size: .
V: TRBV5-1
D: TRBD1

CDR3: CASSLARGTYNEQFF
DNA: TGCGCCAGCAGCTTGGCCCGGGGGACCTACAATGAGCAGTTCTTC
J: TRBJ2-1
size: .
V: TRBV5-1
D: .

CDR3: CAGKDSGYGYTF
DNA: TGTGCCGGGAAGGACAGTGGCTATGGCTACACCTTC
J: TRBJ1-2
size: .
V: TRBV30
D: .

CDR3: CASNNPSTGANVLTF
DNA: TGTGCCAGTAATAACCCCTCTACGGGGGCCAACGTCCTGACTTTC
J: TRBJ2-6
size: .
V: TRBV19
D: .

CDR3: CASSLDLGPQYF
DNA: TGTGCCAGCAGCTTAGATCTGGGACCTCAGTATTTT
J: TRBJ2-3
size: once
V: TRBV7-2
D: .

CDR3: CATSGPSGLRETQYF
DNA: TGTGCCACCAGCGGACCCTCGGGCTTGAGGGAGACCCAGTACTTC
J: TRBJ2-5
size: .
V: TRBV24-1
D: .

CDR3: CAWSVPSRGQAFF
DNA: TGTGCCTGGAGTGTACCATCACGGGGGCAAGCTTTCTTT
J: TRBJ1-1
size: .
V: TRBV30
D: .

CDR3: CATNPGGAEETQYF
DNA: TGTGCCACCAATCCAGGGGGCGCGGAAGAGACCCAGTACTTC
J: TRBJ2-5
size: few
V: TRBV24-1
D: TRBD1

CDR3: CASRGTAYGYTF
DNA: TGTGCCAGCAGAGGGACAGCTTATGGCTACACCTTC
J: TRBJ1-2
size: once
V: TRBV6-5
D: TRBD1

CDR3: CASSQAGGRQGFNSPLHF
DNA: TGTGCCAGCAGCCAAGCCGGGGGACGACAGGGCTTTAATTCACCCCTCCACTTT
J: TRBJ1-6
size: .
V: TRBV3-1/TRBV3-2
D: TRBD1

CDR3: CSVEITEKPTEAFF
DNA: TGCAGCGTTGAAATCACGGAGAAACCCACTGAAGCTTTCTTT
J: TRBJ1-1
size: .
V: TRBV29-1
D: .

CDR3: CASSEWGPLHF
DNA: TGTGCCAGCAGTGAATGGGGACCCCTCCACTTT
J: TRBJ1-6
size: .
V: TRBV2
D: .

CDR3: CASSLGGVPEAFF
DNA: TGCGCCAGCAGCTTGGGGGGCGTCCCTGAAGCTTTCTTT
J: TRBJ1-1
size: .
V: TRBV5-1
D: .

CDR3: CASSQDLNRHYNEQFF
DNA: TGCGCCAGCAGCCAAGATCTAAACAGACACTACAATGAGCAGTTCTTC
J: TRBJ2-1
size: .
V: TRBV4-1
D: .